What follows are 16 T cell receptor beta chains derived from one specimen sequenced in a study of OX40 agonist ivuxolimab in advanced cancers. Method: immunoSEQ multiplex PCR; TCRdb's copy keeps in-frame clones and lacks some. The table records some 70,000 clones, about 85% of them present only once. Here the sequenced sample was CD4+ or CD8+ T cells sorted from blood, taken in a trial of the OX40 agonist ivuxolimab. The receptors derive from an adult with an advanced solid tumor such as melanoma, head and neck, liver or kidney cancer.

This rearrangement joins TRBV28 to TRBJ1-5, with D possibly TRBD1 on 6 matching bases. Germline V gene lookup returns CDR1 MDHEN and CDR2 SYDVKM. V lost 5 bases and J lost 7, with 21 bases in between. The CDR3 consists of 16 residues. CDR3 amino acids: CASSLRRTGLVQPQHF. The CDR3 region has the DNA TGTGCCAGCAGTCTAAGGCGCACAGGGCTCGTCCAGCCCCAGCATTTT.

V is TRBV30 and J is TRBJ2-5; TRBD2 matches 10 bases. Looked up from germline, CDR1 is GTSNPN and CDR2 is SVGIG (reference sequence). This CDR3 has 12 residues. CDR3 sequence (DNA): TGTTCCAGCGGGAGGGCGGGGGAGACCCAGTACTTC. Amino acids: CSSGRAGETQYF.

The chain joins TRBV28 to TRBJ1-4, with a tentative D call TRBD1 (5 bases). The germline CDR1 and CDR2 sequences are MDHEN and SYDVKM. The CDR3 has 15 residues. The V gene lost 7 bases and the J gene lost 7 bases, with 19 bases spanning the gap. The CDR3 nucleotides read TGTGCCAGCACTTCTAGGTGGGGGGGTTCTGAAAAACTGTTTTTT. Translating it yields CASTSRWGGSEKLFF.

The V and J genes are TRBV25-1 and TRBJ2-7; D unclear. The V gene lost 6 bases and the J gene lost 0 bases, with 9 bases spanning the gap. CDR1 is MGHDK, CDR2 SYGVNS, per germline. The CDR3 spans 13 residues. The CDR3 DNA follows: TGTGCCAGCAGGCCCCCGGCCTCCTACGAGCAGTACTTC. This sequence encodes CASRPPASYEQYF.

In nucleotides, the CDR3 is TGTGCCAGCAGTGCACCCGGACGGGGATTCTATGGCTACACCTTC. It codes for CASSAPGRGFYGYTF. The chain recombines TRBV28 with TRBJ1-2; no clear D gene. V dropped 5 bases and J dropped 4 bases, with 17 bases sitting between them. The CDR3 consists of 15 residues. From germline, CDR1 is MDHEN and CDR2 SYDVKM.

CDR3 protein: CASRGANSYEQYF. The DNA of the CDR3 is TGTGCCAGCAGGGGAGCGAACTCCTACGAGCAGTACTTC. J is TRBJ2-7 and V is TRBV25-1; a weak D match, TRBD2 (5 bases). Germline CDR1 reads MGHDK; CDR2 reads SYGVNS. This CDR3 has 13 residues. V gave up 6 bases and J gave up 0 bases, with 9 bases separating them.

This sequence joins TRBV5-1 and TRBJ1-2, with TRBD1 as a possible D gene (6 bases). V dropped 0 bases and J dropped 6 bases, with 15 bases sitting between them. This CDR3 spans 15 amino acids. Germline V gene lookup returns CDR1 SGHRS and CDR2 YFSETQ. For the CDR3, the DNA is TGCGCCAGCAGCTTGGCGGGGGGCTTTCTGGATGGCTACACCTTC. This sequence encodes CASSLAGGFLDGYTF. Filled out from reference TRBV5-1 and TRBJ1-2, the complete variable domain reads KAGVTQTPRYLIKTRGQQVTLSCSPISGHRSVSWYQQTPGQGLQFLFEYFSETQRNKGNFPGRFSGRQFSNSRSEMNVSTLELGDSALYLCASSLAGGFLDGYTFGSGTRLTVV.

There are a few counts of this clone. The chain carries TRBV30 and TRBJ1-1; D is ambiguous. Trimming pared 4 bases from V and 5 bases from J, leaving 8 bases between. The CDR3 sequence is 11 residues long. Germline CDR1 and CDR2: GTSNPN and SVGIG (reference sequence). The CDR3 DNA is TGTGCCTGGATCCCGATGACTGAAGCTTTCTTT. It yields the protein CAWIPMTEAFF. The whole variable domain, filled in from reference TRBV30 and TRBJ1-1, reads SQTIHQWPATLVQPVGSPLSLECTVEGTSNPNLYWYRQAAGRGLQLLFYSVGIGQISSEVPQNLSASRPQDRQFILSSKKLLLSDSGFYLCAWIPMTEAFFGQGTRLTVV.

This sequence joins TRBV28 and TRBJ1-1; a weak D match, TRBD1 (5 bases). CDR3 length: 14 residues. Looked up from germline, CDR1 is MDHEN and CDR2 is SYDVKM. V was clipped by 5 bases and J by 1 base, with 11 bases between them. CDR3 protein: CASSEGYGNTEAFF. The CDR3 DNA reads as TGTGCCAGCAGTGAGGGGTACGGGAACACTGAAGCTTTCTTT.

The genes are TRBV29-1 and TRBJ2-7, with D uncertain. The germline V and J ends were trimmed by 6 bases and 1 base, with 16 bases remaining between them. The CDR3 extends over 14 amino acids. Looked up from germline, CDR1 is SQVTM and CDR2 is ANQGSEA. The DNA for the CDR3 is TGCAGCGTGTTAAGCGTCGGGCAATCCTACGAGCAGTACTTC. Encoded protein: CSVLSVGQSYEQYF.

Worth noting for this clone: Other DNA variants within this sample encode the same CDR3. This chain joins TRBV5-4 and TRBJ1-4, with a tentative D call TRBD1 (6 bases). The CDR3 spans 13 residues. Per the germline V gene, CDR1 is SGHNT and CDR2 is YYREEE (reference sequence). V was shortened by 1 base and J by 8 bases, with 9 bases between the two germline ends. The CDR3 DNA sequence: TGTGCCAGCAGCTTGTCCAGGGGAGAAAAACTGTTTTTT. Translation gives CASSLSRGEKLFF.

This rearrangement joins TRBV7-9 to TRBJ1-1, with D unclear. Germline assignment: CDR1 SEHNR and CDR2 FQNEAQ (reference sequence). Trimming stripped 4 bases from V and 1 base from J, with 4 bases between. The CDR3 contains 12 residues. This CDR3 is CASSWANTEAFF. DNA of the CDR3: TGTGCCAGCAGCTGGGCGAACACTGAAGCTTTCTTT.

Only a few counts were recorded for this clone. The gene calls are TRBV19 and TRBJ2-2, with D unresolved. V was shortened by 7 bases and J by 1 base, with 4 bases between the two germline ends. The CDR3 totals 12 residues. Germline values: CDR1 LNHDA, CDR2 SQIVND (reference sequence). In DNA form, the CDR3 reads TGTGCCAGTAAATGGAACACCGGGGAGCTGTTTTTT. This encodes CASKWNTGELFF.

The rearrangement joins TRBV14 to TRBJ2-3; weak D call: TRBD1 (5 bases). CDR1 and CDR2 from the germline V gene are SGHDN and FVKESK. The CDR3 has 13 amino acids. Trimming took 4 bases from V and 7 from J, leaving 12 bases between them. In nucleotides, the CDR3 is TGTGCCAGCAGCCCGACAGACCTTAATACGCAGTATTTT. This codes for CASSPTDLNTQYF.

The chain is built from TRBV18 and TRBJ2-6, with unresolved D. CDR1 is KGHSH and CDR2 is LQKENI in the germline V gene. This CDR3 region has 14 residues. Trimming shortened V by 0 bases and J by 0 bases, and 0 bases separated the two germline ends. CDR3 DNA sequence: TGTGCCAGCTCACCACCCTCTGGGGCCAACGTCCTGACTTTC. Protein sequence: CASSPPSGANVLTF.

CDR3: CASNNFRENTEAFF. The CDR3 DNA reads as TGTGCCAGCAACAACTTCCGCGAGAACACTGAAGCTTTCTTT. The chain joins TRBV7-9 to TRBJ1-1; D is uncertain. Per the germline V gene, CDR1 is SEHNR and CDR2 is FQNEAQ (reference sequence). The CDR3 extends over 14 amino acids. Trimming removed 7 bases at V and 1 base at J, with 13 bases between.